Detailed here is one TCR beta chain. After removal of 0 bases from V and 3 bases from J, the junction contained 4 bases not matched to a gene. Germline CDR1 reads LGHNA; CDR2 reads YSLEER. The CDR3 contains 15 residues. This sample is drawn from a study of blood T cell repertoires in COVID-19. Whole-study context: Sites in the United States, Italy and Spain provided acute and convalescent COVID-19 samples.

The authors' processing: Estimated nucleated cell counts came from reference gene primer amplification. Sequencing was performed with immunoSEQ multiplex PCR; in TCRdb, only in-frame clones are kept and a portion is missing. The V and J calls and clone size come from that table; D and trimming were worked out from the DNA. The table lists roughly 200,000 clones, about 88% of them singletons, with about 2.4% in the top ten. The TCR comes from a woman aged 25 to 39 who had recovered from COVID-19. V and J are TRBV4-3 and TRBJ1-2; 7 positions match TRBD1. The material sequenced was PBMCs or T cells enriched from blood (not recorded which). The CDR3 protein is CASSQDPTGDYGYTF. The DNA for the CDR3 is TGCGCCAGCAGCCAAGATCCCACAGGGGACTATGGCTACACCTTC.